This T cell receptor beta chain was identified in a study of STAT3 mutations in large granular lymphocyte leukemia. Study-level results: In T-cell large granular lymphocyte leukemia, about half of patients showed multiple immunodominant subclonotypes. TCR clonotype switching after therapy occurred in about 35% of the 18 patients.

The repertoire was sequenced with immunoSEQ multiplex PCR; TCRdb's copy has only in-frame clones and lacks some. This sample has under 3,000 clones, with approximately 51% found just once. This clone qualifies as medium-sized. Its antigen is not known. The V end lost 4 bases, the J end lost 5 bases, and 12 bases lay between the germline ends. Germline CDR1 reads SEHNR; CDR2 reads FQNEAQ (reference sequence). This CDR3 has 14 residues. Sequencing input: peripheral blood mononuclear cells. The chain links TRBV7-9 to TRBJ1-5, with TRBD1 as a possible D gene (5 bases). The origin of this receptor is a man aged 55 to 69 with T-cell large granular lymphocyte leukemia. Some clones in this sample may be carry-over from other donors' samples. This CDR3 is CASSCDSPDQPQHF. The CDR3 nucleotides are TGTGCCAGCAGCTGCGACAGCCCCGATCAGCCCCAGCATTTT.